This T cell receptor (beta chain) was documented in a study of regulatory T cells in long-lasting Graves disease. This clonotype was seen repeatedly, ten times or more. Through Arm-PCR of CDR3 regions and iRepertoire HTBI primers, TCR beta libraries were built. TCRdb ran MiXCR on the multiplex PCR reads and lists one entry per CDR3 protein. The data hold 320,000 or so distinct CDR3 sequences, with about 18% observed a single time. As for time point: newly diagnosed GD, antithyroid drugs for less than 3 months. PBMCs were the source of the RNA used for TCR sequencing. V was pared by 8 bases and J by 7 bases, with 6 bases of the junction left unmatched. This CDR3 comprises 13 residues. Germline V gene sequence: CDR1 GTSNPN, CDR2 SVGIG (reference sequence).

Material: peripheral blood mononuclear cells (PBMCs), obtained at new diagnosis, from a patient treated with antithyroid drugs. This receptor was obtained from a female donor with Graves disease. The rearrangement links TRBV30 to TRBJ1-6; 9 bases are shared with TRBD1. CDR3: CARGQGGNSPLHF. As DNA, the CDR3 is TGTGCCCGGGGACAGGGAGGGAATTCACCCCTCCACTTT.